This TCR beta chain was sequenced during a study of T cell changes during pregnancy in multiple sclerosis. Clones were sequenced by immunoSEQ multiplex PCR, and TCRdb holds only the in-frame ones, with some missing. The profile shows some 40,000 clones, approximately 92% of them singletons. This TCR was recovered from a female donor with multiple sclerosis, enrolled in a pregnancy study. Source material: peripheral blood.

Here the CDR3 reads CASSVAGANYGYTF. The CDR3 DNA sequence: TGTGCCAGCAGCGTAGCAGGGGCGAACTATGGCTACACCTTC. This chain links TRBV9 with TRBJ1-2; TRBD1 is a possible D gene (6 bases). The CDR3 is 14 residues long. Trimming left V 0 bases short and J 2 bases short, with 8 bases between. The germline gives CDR1 SGDLS, CDR2 YYNGEE.